This TCR beta chain was recovered during a study of cytomegalovirus exposure and HLA in healthy donors (dated by TCRdb to about 2017). For context, the study as a whole: An earlier analysis of some 500 of the donors reported about 250 Gb of sequence data and roughly 100 million unique TCR beta sequences from about 200 million T cells. In the later analysis, no new phenotypic data were used to find candidate immune exposures; instead, reliance was placed on TCR beta sequences and their occurrence across donors. A later analysis re-examined previously published TCR beta repertoires from more than 650 donors and added high-resolution HLA genotyping to investigate patterns of TCR occurrence. Of the 350 to 450 genotyped donors, 81% were placed in the genetic ancestry cluster associated with self-reported Caucasian donors. To predict cytomegalovirus infection status, the study combined high-throughput TCR immunosequencing, statistical association of individual TCRs with disease status, and machine learning. Because of strong linkage in the cohort, five DR-DQ haplotypes were treated as single units for association and clustering. In addition to the first cohort of 666 subjects, a separate validation cohort of approximately 110 different subjects was used. An earlier analysis of 587 of the donors applied high-throughput TCR beta sequencing to assess whether each TCR beta V gene segment acted as functional or pseudogenic. The T cell repertoires of some 670 subjects were profiled by immunosequencing and related to cytomegalovirus serostatus. Class I and class II HLA loci were covered by the typing at four-digit resolution. Genome-wide SNP genotypes for about three fifths of the 666 donors were used in a later genetic analysis, which treated that subset as a discovery cohort. The study aimed to test whether cataloging public T cell receptors could reveal signatures of past pathogen exposure. All discovery cohort repertoires had been generated on a single sequencing platform. Donor age, sex, ethnicity and CMV serostatus were compiled alongside the repertoire data. On average, roughly 250,000 unique TCR beta nucleotide sequences were sequenced per donor among about 400 genotyped donors of the cohort, with about 19% of those sequences being non-productive. Typing coverage differed by locus: A, B, C, DRB1 and DQB1 were typed in roughly 620-640 donors, DQA1 in roughly 510, DPA1 in some 570, and DPB1 in roughly 450. Roughly 300 gigabases of sequencing data and approximately 80 million unique TCR sequences were included in an early release covering about 600 HLA-typed donors. Overall study outcomes, separate from this receptor: Compared with the approximately 710-donor mean, donors in an Asian-associated ancestry cluster had fewer N-insertions in productive TCRs, according to a later genetic analysis. The classifier was reported to diagnose cytomegalovirus status with high specificity and sensitivity in both the original and validation cohorts. Most TCR sequences were observed very rarely across donors, whereas some public TCRs were present in many individuals. Because HLA typing was missing for some donors at each locus, association tests included only the typed subset. Compared with equally common non-associated chains, HLA-associated TCR beta chains in a later analysis were more clonally expanded and had lower generation probabilities. It was suggested by the authors that the approach could potentially be generalized to other disease states and immunological phenotypes. A later analysis found that most CMV-associated TCR beta chains appeared HLA-restricted, with HLA associations seemingly driven largely by CMV exposure. A later genetic analysis associated a missense DCLRE1C variant with V-gene and J-gene trimming of TCR beta chains, and an independent cohort replicated the association. The presence/absence analyses assumed that sequencing depth was roughly uniform across donors, and that assumption may not be true. A further reported finding was that TCR beta sequences accurately predicted the HLA-A and HLA-B alleles for most subjects in the first cohort. Linkage disequilibrium might explain the correlated functional status among segregating V segments, but an unknown experimental factor could not be ruled out. Because counts were too low, roughly 18 rarely observed V segments, including chromosome 9 orphons, were left out of the earlier analysis of some 600 of the donors. A later analysis reported that several top co-occurrence clusters appeared linked to parvovirus B19, influenza, CMV and Epstein-Barr virus. An earlier analysis of roughly 570 of the donors showed that most TCR beta V segments appeared in productive rearrangements either about 87% or about 30% of the time, which broadly matched IMGT annotations. In vitro tests confirmed that three of the cytomegalovirus-associated TCR beta chains recognize cytomegalovirus antigens. Because the 87-base-pair reads could not distinguish some IMGT-functional V segments, including TRBV6-2 and TRBV6-3, those segments were excluded. This cohort had only TCR beta chains sequenced, and the lack of alpha or paired-chain data limited which features could be detected. A cluster of highly shared sequence variants was judged likely to represent a technical artifact of the sequencing pipeline. CMV serostatus was the only immune exposure information available for the cohort. Strong co-occurrence of HLA alleles, especially DR and DQ, made assigning TCR associations to individual alleles difficult. The study listed 150 to 200 TCR beta chains as associated with cytomegalovirus. A later analysis associated approximately 17,000 TCR beta sequences with specific HLA alleles at a false discovery rate of 0.05. According to a later analysis, TCR association rates differed among HLA loci, with DRB1 alleles showing the most associated TCRs and HLA-C alleles showing the fewest.

Inclusive of the bounding cysteine and phenylalanine, the CDR3 is 13 residues long. This entry keeps only the CDR3 DNA: 39 bases, framed from base 1. CDR1 and CDR2 are read off the germline V gene as SGDLS and YYNGEE. Trimming leaves V shorter by 2 bases and J shorter by 9 bases, with the junction holding 4 bases beyond the gene matches. Notes on this clone: What antigen it recognizes has not been identified. Base qualities are not recorded, but no much larger clone differs from it by a single base.

Libraries were constructed by the immunoSEQ multiplex PCR assay. A mixture of 60 forward primers for TCR Vbeta segments and 13 reverse primers for TCR Jbeta segments was used in the multiplex PCR. A multiplex PCR assay on genomic DNA amplified the CDR3 region of rearranged TCR beta genes. The Illumina HiSeq System was used to sequence the amplified TCR beta libraries as 87-base-pair reads. In the source study's methods: A later analysis counted some 80 million unique TCR beta chains across the 640 or so repertoires, and around 9.9 million of these chains were shared by at least two donors. To remove PCR and sequencing errors, raw reads were error-corrected and collapsed into unique sequences using a nearest-neighbor algorithm that merged closely related sequences. Alignment of CDR3 sequences to IMGT reference sequences was used to assign V, D and J gene segments. For a sequence to be retained, at least a six-nucleotide match to both a V gene segment and a J gene segment was required. A rearrangement counted as productive if the CDR3 had no stop codons and remained in frame with V and J, and every other rearrangement counted as non-productive. Following IMGT convention, CDR3 was defined as the stretch from the second conserved V-encoded cysteine to the conserved J-encoded phenylalanine. In an earlier analysis of around 640 of the donors, sequences lacking an unambiguous match to a single V gene segment were excluded. In an earlier analysis of 587 of the donors, V segments were called functional above 56.7% productive rearrangements and were called segregating when the between-donor standard deviation exceeded 5%. A statistical classification framework was built for diagnosing cytomegalovirus status from the catalog of TCR beta chain sequences. V and J gene assignment, in a later analysis, came from comparing TCR nucleotide sequences with IMGT/GENE-DB human TR gene sequences. Using the TCRdist pipeline, a later analysis assigned CDR3 sequences along with most-parsimonious VDJ recombination scenarios. A later analysis defined each TCR beta chain by its CDR3 amino acid sequence plus V-gene family, and excluded reads lacking a unique V-gene family. To address suspected cross-contamination and a sequencing artifact, a later analysis removed approximately 600 highly shared, low-generation-probability nucleotide sequences. For each public chain, a later analysis derived a clonal expansion index from normalized ranks of inferred template counts within each repertoire. In a later analysis, generation probabilities were computed with a VDJ recombination model fitted to out-of-frame rearrangements, and the resulting probabilities were checked against IGoR. In a later analysis, TCR-TCR, TCR-HLA and TCR-CMV co-occurrence was scored with hypergeometric tests, and a repertoire-size bias correction was applied to TCR pairs. In a later analysis, false discovery rates were estimated by permuting HLA or CMV assignments 20 times. A later analysis grouped co-occurring TCRs with DBSCAN, adding TCRdist sequence similarity when clustering within HLA-allele-positive subsets. Repertoires with fewer than 30,000 or more than 120,000 public chains were left out of co-occurrence clustering, as were four to six repertoires with anomalous nucleotide sharing. TCRdb mirrors the immuneACCESS table, restricted to in-frame sequences. Some clones are absent from its copies; in checked studies, under half trace to an unresolved V gene, and the reason for the others is unknown. V and J calls and clone size are as listed in that table; D and trimming were resolved from the DNA. This sample holds roughly 150,000 clones; about 80% were observed only once. Approximately 14% of the sample comes from the top ten.

The cohort comprised several hundred healthy bone marrow donors. Cohort members were all nominally healthy when sampled, although unrecorded immune exposures were likely present. The donor was CMV seronegative and belonged to the group of over 300 seronegative cohort members. A peripheral blood sample was collected from each donor, and TCR beta sequencing was performed on peripheral blood mononuclear cells. Genomic DNA extraction from the blood cell samples was performed with the Qiagen DNeasy Blood Extraction Kit. Sequenced sample: PBMCs. This chain joins TRBV9 to TRBJ2-1; TRBD2 lines up with 8 middle nucleotides. The source is a woman aged 40 to 49 in good health and CMV-seronegative. The nucleotides read TGTGCCAGCAGCGTCGGGACTAGTGGTGAGCAGTTCTTC. The translation is CASSVGTSGEQFF.